These 21 T cell receptor beta chains originate from one sample sequenced in a study of T cell responses to AZD1222 COVID-19 vaccine. Generated by immunoSEQ multiplex PCR, the TCRdb table keeps only in-frame clones and is missing some. The sample lists 180,000 or so clones, around nine tenths seen once, with 2.5% to 3% in the top ten. Specimen: peripheral blood, collected on day 0 of AZD1222 vaccination. These TCRs come from an adult in good health.

The chain uses TRBV19 and TRBJ2-3, with 8 bases that match TRBD1. The germline CDR1 and CDR2 sequences are LNHDA and SQIVND (reference sequence). The CDR3 has 13 amino acids. V gave up 7 bases and J gave up 5 bases; unmatched junction bases: 5. The CDR3, as DNA: TGTGCCAGTAAGGACAGGGATAAAGATACGCAGTATTTT. Residues: CASKDRDKDTQYF.

The chain recombines TRBV6-1 with TRBJ2-7, with a possible D match to TRBD2 (5 bases). The CDR3 consists of 14 residues. Germline-derived CDR1 and CDR2 are MNHNS and SASEGT. Between the trimmed V and J ends, which lost 6 bases and 3 bases, there was a span of 15 bases. Here the CDR3 reads CASSPGGGFYEQYF. CDR3 nucleotides: TGTGCCAGCAGCCCCGGCGGCGGGTTCTACGAGCAGTACTTC.

J is TRBJ1-5 and V is TRBV7-9; D is perhaps TRBD1 (6 bases). Germline assignment: CDR1 SEHNR and CDR2 FQNEAQ (reference sequence). This CDR3 has 14 amino acids. The V gene lost 2 bases and the J gene lost 9 bases, with 14 bases spanning the gap. CDR3 loop: CASSLRDRSSPQHF. CDR3 sequence (DNA): TGTGCCAGCAGCTTACGAGACAGGTCTTCGCCCCAGCATTTT.

This chain connects TRBV5-6 to TRBJ1-1, with TRBD1 as a possible D gene (6 bases). V gave up 0 bases and J gave up 5 bases, with 11 bases separating them. The germline V gene has CDR1 SGHDT and CDR2 YYEEEE. This CDR3 region has 14 residues. This CDR3 is CASSLGTAETEAFF. In DNA form, the CDR3 reads TGTGCCAGCAGCTTGGGGACAGCGGAAACTGAAGCTTTCTTT.

The J gene is TRBJ2-1, the V gene TRBV3-1 (or the pseudogene TRBV3-2), with D perhaps matching TRBD2 (6 bases). Trimming stripped 1 base from V and 9 bases from J, with 16 bases between. This CDR3 has 15 residues. CDR1 and CDR2 from the germline V gene are LGHDT and YNNKEL (reference sequence). CDR3 nucleotides: TGTGCCAGCAGCCAAGGTAGCGGCCCTAGGGGTGAGCAGTTCTTC. This sequence encodes CASSQGSGPRGEQFF.

This sequence joins TRBV19 and TRBJ2-3; D uncertain. Germline V gives CDR1 LNHDA, CDR2 SQIVND (reference sequence). The CDR3 contains 12 residues. Trimming shortened V by 5 bases and J by 6 bases, and 9 bases separated the two germline ends. CDR3 protein: CASSPTPDTQYF. CDR3 DNA: TGTGCCAGTAGTCCCACCCCTGATACGCAGTATTTT.

The chain employs TRBV7-8 and TRBJ2-5; the D call may be TRBD1 or TRBD2 (6 bases each). The V end lost 2 bases, the J end lost 5 bases, and 15 bases lay between the germline ends. The CDR3 totals 15 residues. CDR1 and CDR2 (germline): SGHVS, FQNEAQ. The CDR3 bases are TGTGCCAGCAGCTTAAGGGCCGGGGGCCTGGAGACCCAGTACTTC. It codes for CASSLRAGGLETQYF.

The J gene is TRBJ1-1, the V gene TRBV6-1, with D hard to call. This CDR3 is 12 amino acids long. Germline loops: CDR1 MNHNS, CDR2 SASEGT. V lost 2 bases and J lost 7, with 8 bases in between. CDR3 in amino acids: CASSEYRVEAFF. DNA of the CDR3: TGTGCCAGCAGTGAATACAGAGTTGAAGCTTTCTTT.

The rearrangement links TRBV20-1 to TRBJ2-5, with D perhaps TRBD1 (5 bases). The CDR3 loop spans 11 amino acids. Trimming shortened V by 3 bases and J by 5 bases, and 7 bases separated the two germline ends. Germline V gene sequence: CDR1 DFQATT, CDR2 SNEGSKA (reference sequence). The CDR3 DNA sequence: TGCAGTGCTAGCCCAGGGGAGACCCAGTACTTC. It codes for CSASPGETQYF.

The gene calls are TRBV6-5 and TRBJ2-1; 14 nucleotides agree with TRBD2. Germline loops: CDR1 MNHEY, CDR2 SVGAGI. Trimming took 7 bases from V and 9 from J; bases not matched to a gene: 8. The CDR3 totals 15 residues. This CDR3 is CASNKGLAGVSEQFF. The CDR3 bases are TGTGCCAGCAATAAGGGACTAGCGGGAGTTAGTGAGCAGTTCTTC.

This rearrangement joins TRBV5-1 to TRBJ2-7; 9 nucleotides line up with TRBD2. The CDR3 totals 17 residues. J gave up 0 bases and V 1 base, and 8 bases lay outside the gene matches. CDR1 is SGHRS, CDR2 YFSETQ, per germline. CDR3 sequence: CASSLSAGGLNSYEQYF. The CDR3 DNA is TGCGCCAGCAGCTTGTCTGCGGGGGGGCTAAACTCCTACGAGCAGTACTTC.

This clone showed up just a few times. The V gene is TRBV14, the J gene TRBJ1-1, with D possibly TRBD1 on 5 matching bases. V lost 4 bases and J lost 4, with 10 bases in between. Per germline, CDR1 SGHDN and CDR2 FVKESK. The CDR3 runs 13 residues. In DNA, the CDR3 is TGTGCCAGCAGCCCCGGGGCAGGCACTGAAGCTTTCTTT. Translation gives CASSPGAGTEAFF.

The rearrangement uses TRBV5-5 and TRBJ2-7, with D unclear. Trimming shortened V by 4 bases and J by 2 bases, and 13 bases separated the two germline ends. Looked up from germline, CDR1 is SGHKS and CDR2 is YYEKEE (reference sequence). The CDR3 runs 14 residues. CDR3: CASSRPNPTYEQYF. The DNA for the CDR3 is TGTGCCAGCAGCCGACCGAACCCCACCTACGAGCAGTACTTC. The variable domain in full, with the rest retrieved from reference TRBV5-5 and TRBJ2-7, is DAGVTQSPTHLIKTRGQQVTLRCSPISGHKSVSWYQQVLGQGPQFIFQYYEKEERGRGNFPDRFSARQFPNYSSELNVNALLLGDSALYLCASSRPNPTYEQYFGPGTRLTVT.

In DNA form, the CDR3 reads TGCGCCAGCAGCTTGGAGGCTAGCGGGAGGCTCGCAGATACGCAGTATTTT. Its translation: CASSLEASGRLADTQYF. V is TRBV5-1 and J is TRBJ2-3, with 11 bases that match TRBD2. The V gene's germline CDR1 is SGHRS and CDR2 YFSETQ. The CDR3 has 17 residues. V dropped 0 bases and J dropped 4; count of bases not matched to a gene: 7.

The rearrangement uses TRBV11-2 and TRBJ2-7; a possible D gene is TRBD1 (6 bases). Germline V CDR1 and CDR2: SGHAT, FQNNGV. The CDR3 is made up of 12 amino acids. V lost 6 bases and J lost 12, with 18 bases in between. In DNA, the CDR3 is TGTGCCAGCAGTCCCGAGGGGGAGTACCGGTACTTC. Its protein product is CASSPEGEYRYF. Complete variable domain (other parts from reference TRBV11-2 and TRBJ2-7): EAGVAQSPRYKIIEKRQSVAFWCNPISGHATLYWYQQILGQGPKLLIQFQNNGVVDDSQLPKDRFSAERLKGVDSTLKIQPAKLEDSAVYLCASSPEGEYRYFGPGTRLTVT.

This chain joins TRBV5-1 and TRBJ1-2, with D possibly matching TRBD1 (5 bases). This CDR3 comprises 16 residues. The germline CDR1 and CDR2 sequences are SGHRS and YFSETQ. The V and J ends lost 2 bases and 2 bases respectively, with 16 bases between them. This CDR3 is CASSFDDRSTNYGYTF. CDR3 sequence (DNA): TGCGCCAGCAGCTTCGACGACAGAAGCACAAACTATGGCTACACCTTC.

The chain employs TRBV5-1 and TRBJ1-6; 7 bases align to TRBD1. J gave up 7 bases and V 4 bases, and 11 bases lay outside the gene matches. Per the germline V gene, CDR1 is SGHRS and CDR2 is YFSETQ. There are 16 residues in the CDR3. The CDR3 DNA reads TGCGCCAGCAGCCTAACCCTCAGGGGGGGGAATTCACCCCTCCACTTT. This codes for CASSLTLRGGNSPLHF.

CDR3 protein: CATTPGGAANEQFF. The CDR3 DNA follows: TGTGCCACCACCCCAGGGGGCGCAGCCAATGAGCAGTTCTTC. The chain joins TRBV19 to TRBJ2-1, with 8 bases aligning to TRBD1. Germline lookup yields CDR1 LNHDA and CDR2 SQIVND (reference sequence). Losses at the gene ends were 10 bases for V and 6 bases for J; bases not matched to a gene: 11. This CDR3 comprises 14 residues.

In nucleotides, the CDR3 is TGTGCCAGCAGTGAATTGCGTGGGAAGAGCAATCAGCCCCAGCATTTT. The encoded protein is CASSELRGKSNQPQHF. This sequence joins TRBV6-1 and TRBJ1-5; D is uncertain. Trimming stripped 2 bases from V and 1 base from J, with 12 bases between. CDR1 is MNHNS, CDR2 SASEGT, per germline. The CDR3 length is 16 residues.

The count of this clone is one. The V and J genes are TRBV4-1 and TRBJ1-1; TRBD1 is a possible D gene (5 bases). The ends were cut back, 1 base at V and 4 bases at J, with 13 bases in the middle. The CDR3 is made up of 15 amino acids. CDR1 and CDR2 (germline): MGHRA, YSYEKL. CDR3 residues: CASSQVFMGGTEAFF. The CDR3 DNA reads as TGCGCCAGCAGCCAAGTTTTTATGGGGGGCACTGAAGCTTTCTTT.

The chain joins TRBV7-2 to TRBJ2-7, with D possibly matching TRBD2 (6 bases). V was shortened by 5 bases and J by 6 bases, with 26 bases between the two germline ends. The germline gives CDR1 SGHTA, CDR2 FQGNSA. This CDR3 contains 17 residues. The CDR3 DNA is TGTGCCAGCAGCCCTGGGGCTAGTAGCGGACTCTACTCCGAGCAGTACTTC. Translation gives CASSPGASSGLYSEQYF.